The following is a T cell receptor beta chain sequence with its context. What it binds is not known. This sample is part of a study of shared clonotypes between healthy human individuals. CDR1 and CDR2 (germline): SEHNR, FQNEAQ (reference sequence). V dropped 7 bases and J dropped 6 bases, with 16 bases sitting between them. The CDR3 contains 15 residues. This table comes from immunoSEQ multiplex PCR, and its TCRdb copy is limited to in-frame clones, with some not included. The sample carries 950,000 to 1,300,000 clones, roughly 75% recorded once. The study, taken as a whole, reports: It was the few donors that limited the genetic and exposure-history diversity represented.

This sequence joins TRBV7-9 and TRBJ1-6; tentatively, D is TRBD1 (6 bases). The receptor comes from a man aged 18 to 30 in good health. The sequenced material came from memory CD4+ T cells sorted from blood. Subset given: CD45RA-negative fraction. CDR3 residues: CASTPMGHLNSPLHF. DNA for the CDR3: TGTGCCAGCACCCCCATGGGACACCTTAATTCACCCCTCCACTTT.